This TCR beta chain was profiled in a study of neurological immune-mediated disorders. Overall study findings and caveats: HTLV-1-associated myelopathy had the most TCR clonal expansion, while multiple sclerosis had the least, a level that fell below healthy controls.

The cDNA was generated by 5'RACE with 10-nucleotide random UMIs. In every sequencing run, more than 170 million TCR-beta sequences were generated from 15-18 subjects. Each CDR3 protein gets one entry after TCRdb re-called the 5' RACE reads with MiXCR. The data contain 81,000 or so distinct CDR3 sequences, 13% of them seen just once; the ten biggest clones take up roughly 4.8%. This clonotype has at least ten counts. As yet, its antigen is unknown. Time point meaning: longitudinal time-point 2. Germline V gene data show CDR1 as SGHRS and CDR2 as YFSETQ. The CDR3 is 16 residues long. V shed 4 bases and J shed 6 bases, with 20 bases lying between them.

This sequence originates from a female donor with HTLV-1-associated myelopathy (HAM/TSP). V gene TRBV5-1 combines with J gene TRBJ1-5; the D gene is possibly TRBD1 (5 bases). The sample was PBMCs. CDR3 loop: CASSASPSGDGQPQHF. CDR3 DNA sequence: TGCGCCAGCAGCGCGTCACCGTCGGGGGACGGTCAGCCCCAGCATTTT. Together with reference TRBV5-1 and TRBJ1-5, the CDR3 gives the full variable domain: KAGVTQTPRYLIKTRGQQVTLSCSPISGHRSVSWYQQTPGQGLQFLFEYFSETQRNKGNFPGRFSGRQFSNSRSEMNVSTLELGDSALYLCASSASPSGDGQPQHFGDGTRLSIL.